This T cell receptor (beta chain) stems from a study of Ad26.COV2.S vaccination and SARS-CoV-2 variants. Study-level background: The authors gave Ad26.COV2.S intramuscularly, either once or twice 56 days apart.

Treatment reported: 15 to 20 received Ad26.COV2.S at low or high dose, single or two shots; several received placebo; per-sample allocation not given. Samples came from day 63 after the first vaccine or placebo injection. Method: immunoSEQ multiplex PCR; TCRdb's copy keeps in-frame clones and lacks some. The sample holds fewer than 400,000 clones; about nine tenths are singletons and the top ten take 3.5%. The CDR3 runs 19 residues. Trimming took 3 bases from V and 6 from J; bases not matched to a gene: 15. The germline V gene encodes CDR1 SGHDN and CDR2 FVKESK. Findings of the study overall: Analyses that measured TCR breadth and depth may have underestimated total T cell responses.

Regarding this clone: The antigen remains undetermined.

Sequencing used peripheral blood, obtained in a trial of Ad26.COV2.S vaccine versus placebo. This chain connects TRBV14 to TRBJ2-1; 12 nucleotides match TRBD2. This clonotype originated in a person between 18 and 59 years old who received the Ad26.COV2.S COVID-19 vaccine or a placebo. The CDR3 bases are TGTGCCAGCAGCCACTTCCGACTAGCGGGGGACTTAGGAATCAATGAGCAGTTCTTC. This codes for CASSHFRLAGDLGINEQFF.